Listed below are T cell receptor beta chains from one sample, sequenced in a study of shared clonotypes between healthy human individuals. The protocol was immunoSEQ multiplex PCR, while the TCRdb copy is restricted to in-frame clones and leaves out a portion. The sample contains approximately 2.5 million clones, approximately 90% of which appear only once. The specimen was naive CD4+ T cells sorted from blood. Receptors were obtained from a man younger than 35 in good health. The CDR3 runs from the conserved cysteine through the conserved F or W. D genes are given only for firm matches. Some rows mark clone size as missing; the rest say once, few, many or name a class of expanded clone.

j_call v_call d_call clone_size cdr3_nt cdr3_aa
TRBJ2-1 TRBV5-4 TRBD2 - TGTGCCAGCAGCTTAGCGGGAGAGAGTTTTGAGCAGTTCTTC CASSLAGESFEQFF
TRBJ2-3 TRBV10-3 TRBD2 - TGTGCCATCAGTTCGACTAGCGGGACTACAGATACGCAGTATTTT CAISSTSGTTDTQYF
TRBJ2-2 TRBV27 - once TGTGCCAGCAGGCCTTACTCCACGATCGGGGAGCTGTTTTTT CASRPYSTIGELFF
TRBJ1-1 TRBV5-1 TRBD1 - TGCGCCAGCAGCTGGGGGACAGCGATCACTGAAGCTTTCTTT CASSWGTAITEAFF
TRBJ2-2 TRBV30 - - TGTGCCTGGACGGGACAGAACACCGGGGAGCTGTTTTTT CAWTGQNTGELFF
TRBJ2-2 TRBV6-6 - - TGTGCCAGCAGCCGGGGTGTGGGTGACACCGGGGAGCTGTTTTTT CASSRGVGDTGELFF
TRBJ1-2 TRBV7-9 - - TGTGCCAGCAGCCCCAGCCCCAATTATGGCTACACCTTC CASSPSPNYGYTF
TRBJ1-2 TRBV5-1 TRBD1 - TGCGCCAGCAGCTTGCTCTTGGGGACAGGGTATGGCTACACCTTC CASSLLLGTGYGYTF
TRBJ2-3 TRBV5-1 TRBD1 - TGCGCCAGCAGCCCAGGGGGCGGTATAAGCACAGATACGCAGTATTTT CASSPGGGISTDTQYF
TRBJ2-5 TRBV5-8 TRBD2 - TGTGCCAGCAGCCTCGGGACTAGCGGGGGGGCTGGTCAAGAGACCCAGTACTTC CASSLGTSGGAGQETQYF
TRBJ2-3 TRBV5-1 - once TGCGCCAGCAGCGTACGACACGGAATGGGCACAGATACGCAGTATTTT CASSVRHGMGTDTQYF
TRBJ1-1 TRBV7-2 TRBD1 - TGTGCCAGCAGCCCGGCCAGGGGGTTGAACACTGAAGCTTTCTTT CASSPARGLNTEAFF
TRBJ1-3 TRBV11-2 - - TGTGCCAGCAGCAATTATGGCAACACCATATATTTT CASSNYGNTIYF
TRBJ1-1 TRBV5-1 - - TGCGCCAGCAGCAGCGGGGGGCCCACTGAAGCTTTCTTT CASSSGGPTEAFF
TRBJ1-3 TRBV5-4 TRBD1 - TGTGCCAGCAGCTATGAGGGACAGAGGACAAAGGACACCATATATTTT CASSYEGQRTKDTIYF
TRBJ1-2 TRBV4-1 - - TGCGCCAGCAGCCAGCTAGTAACTGTGGGAAATGTTAACTATGGCTACACCTTC CASSQLVTVGNVNYGYTF
TRBJ1-2 TRBV7-9 - - TGTGCCAGCAGCCAAGCTGGGGAAAACTATGGCTACACCTTC CASSQAGENYGYTF
TRBJ2-1 TRBV7-5 - - TGTGCCAGAAGCTTAGTACCCCTACGCCCTAGCGGCTCCTACAATGAGCAGTTCTTC CARSLVPLRPSGSYNEQFF
TRBJ2-5 TRBV28 TRBD1 - TGTGCCAGCAGTTTATACAGGGGAACCGAGACCCAGTACTTC CASSLYRGTETQYF
TRBJ1-2 TRBV6-1 - - TGTGCCAGTTCACGGCAGGGTGGCTACACCTTC CASSRQGGYTF
TRBJ2-7 TRBV7-9 - - TGTGCCAGCAGCTTCTACAGCAGGAACTCGGGCGAGCAGTACTTC CASSFYSRNSGEQYF